The clone carrying this T cell receptor (beta chain) was seen only a few times. Antigen unknown. Method: immunoSEQ multiplex PCR; TCRdb's copy keeps in-frame clones and lacks some. Found here are 15,000 to 25,000 clones, about 76% of them singletons; the top ten hold approximately 19%. The data are from a study of OX40 agonist ivuxolimab in advanced cancers. Across the whole study: Partial response was recorded in three patients: one hepatocellular carcinoma and two cutaneous melanoma cases. Points from the study as a whole: The work left the antigen specificity of expanded peripheral T cells undetermined.

V was pared by 0 bases and J by 0 bases, with 6 bases between. This CDR3 is 14 amino acids long. The germline CDR1 and CDR2 sequences are MGHRA and YSYEKL. Autoimmune disease history or systemic immunosuppression meant exclusion. The chain couples TRBV4-1 to TRBJ2-7; no reliable D call. This specimen was CD4+ or CD8+ T cells sorted from blood, taken in a trial of the OX40 agonist ivuxolimab. This sequence originates from an adult with an advanced solid tumor such as melanoma, head and neck, liver or kidney cancer. This CDR3 is CASSQDVGSYEQYF. CDR3 coding DNA: TGCGCCAGCAGCCAAGATGTGGGCTCCTACGAGCAGTACTTC.